The sequence of this TCR beta chain was determined in a study of T cells after yellow fever vaccination. General study points: Most clones from primary vaccination resurfaced after the booster (around 95% CD4, 75% to 90% CD8). Contaminating bulk clonotypes could be abundant in FACS-sorted repertoires.

Each CDR3 protein gets one entry after TCRdb re-called the 5' RACE reads with MiXCR. The table includes about 310,000 distinct CDR3 sequences, less than 4.5% detected once. Worth noting for this clonotype: Antigen unknown.

CDR3 length: 15 residues. Germline loops: CDR1 SNHLY, CDR2 FYNNEI. The V end lost 4 bases, the J end lost 2 bases, and 11 bases lay between the germline ends. The origin of this receptor is a man aged 18-30 years who received the YFV17D yellow fever vaccine. The rearrangement joins TRBV2 to TRBJ2-2, with a possible D match to TRBD1 (6 bases). The sample in question was PBMCs, obtained on the day of the yellow fever booster vaccination. The DNA for the CDR3 is TGTGCCAGCAGTGTGGACAGAATCAACACCGGGGAGCTGTTTTTT. Its translation: CASSVDRINTGELFF.